Described below is a single TCR beta chain sequence and its context. Its target is unknown. Trimming took off 4 bases at V and 4 bases at J, with 24 bases between the two ends. The CDR3 spans 18 residues. CDR1 is LGHNA, CDR2 YNFKEQ, per germline. TCRdb's table, derived via immunoSEQ multiplex PCR, lists solely in-frame clones and lacks some. Seen here are about 100,000 clones, around 94% observed once, and the top ten hold roughly 0.62%. The source of the sample is a study of siplizumab effects on memory and regulatory T cells. Findings and limits, study-wide: Naive T cells apparently outstripped memory cells in diversity and seemed major alloresponse contributors.

This clonotype was sampled from a human donor in good health. V and J are TRBV4-2 and TRBJ2-3; D is perhaps TRBD1 or TRBD2 (6 bases each). The sequenced sample consisted of Tregs sorted from blood. CDR3: CASSPPPRGGGGADTQYF. For the CDR3, the DNA is TGTGCCAGCAGCCCCCCGCCCCGTGGAGGGGGAGGAGCAGATACGCAGTATTTT.